The 21 T cell receptor beta chains listed next were all sequenced from one sample in a study of blood T cell repertoires in COVID-19. The protocol was immunoSEQ multiplex PCR, while the TCRdb copy is restricted to in-frame clones and leaves out a portion. The sample records under 55,000 clones, around 80% being singletons. Sample: peripheral blood. The receptors come from a man in his forties or fifties with acute or convalescent COVID-19.

The V gene is TRBV27, the J gene TRBJ1-6, with no clear D. V was shortened by 2 bases and J by 9 bases, with 11 bases between the two germline ends. The germline V gene encodes CDR1 MNHEY and CDR2 SMNVEV (reference sequence). The CDR3 length is 14 residues. The CDR3 spells CASSLNLPSSPLHF. The CDR3 nucleotides are TGTGCCAGCAGTTTAAATCTACCTTCTTCACCCCTCCACTTT.

This rearrangement joins TRBV27 to TRBJ2-1; D is ambiguous. The CDR3 sequence is 11 residues long. V was trimmed by 6 bases and J by 4 bases, leaving 4 bases between them. Germline lookup yields CDR1 MNHEY and CDR2 SMNVEV (reference sequence). In nucleotides, the CDR3 is TGTGCCAGCAGCCAATACAATGAGCAGTTCTTC. Amino acid sequence: CASSQYNEQFF.

The chain carries TRBV28 and TRBJ1-2; TRBD1 might be the D (6 bases). V was clipped by 6 bases and J by 6 bases, with 17 bases between them. Germline V gene lookup returns CDR1 MDHEN and CDR2 SYDVKM. The CDR3 extends over 14 amino acids. CDR3 protein: CASRPPARGNGYTF. The CDR3 region has the DNA TGTGCCAGCAGACCCCCAGCCAGGGGTAATGGCTACACCTTC.

This chain uses TRBV25-1 with TRBJ2-1; D remains unclear. V lost 0 bases, J lost 5 bases, and 8 bases lay in between. The CDR3 runs to 14 residues. From germline, CDR1 is MGHDK and CDR2 SYGVNS. DNA for the CDR3: TGTGCCAGCAGTGAATACCTACTCGACAATGAGCAGTTCTTC. Translation gives CASSEYLLDNEQFF.

The CDR3 DNA reads TGTGCCACCAGTGATCATCTAGCGGGAGGGCGCACAGATACGCAGTATTTT. Protein sequence: CATSDHLAGGRTDTQYF. The chain has TRBV24-1 and TRBJ2-3; 12 bases fit TRBD2. The V and J ends lost 3 bases and 1 base, in that order; junction bases with no gene match: 4. This CDR3 has 17 residues. Per the germline V gene, CDR1 is KGHDR and CDR2 is SFDVKD.

In nucleotides, the CDR3 is TGTGCCAGTAGTAGGGGGGGGACGGTTGACTACGAGCAGTACTTC. This encodes CASSRGGTVDYEQYF. The V gene is TRBV19, the J gene TRBJ2-7, with 7 bases that match TRBD2. From germline, CDR1 is LNHDA and CDR2 SQIVND (reference sequence). J gave up 3 bases and V 4 bases, and 9 bases lay outside the gene matches. The CDR3 loop spans 15 amino acids.

The V gene is TRBV27, the J gene TRBJ2-7, with 9 bases aligning to TRBD2. The CDR3 contains 17 residues. Germline trimming cut 0 bases from V and 3 bases from J; bases unmatched to any gene: 9. Germline lookup yields CDR1 MNHEY and CDR2 SMNVEV (reference sequence). The CDR3 protein is CASSLSVPTSGLYEQYF. The CDR3, as DNA: TGTGCCAGCAGTTTATCGGTCCCGACTAGCGGACTCTACGAGCAGTACTTC.

This chain joins TRBV7-3 and TRBJ2-1, with TRBD1 matching 10 bases. V dropped 3 bases and J dropped 8; count of bases not matched to a gene: 7. CDR3 size: 15 residues. Germline CDR1 SGHTA, CDR2 FQGTGA. The DNA for the CDR3 is TGTGCCAGCAGCTTGACCGGGACAGGGGAGTATGAGCAGTTCTTC. Amino acid sequence: CASSLTGTGEYEQFF.

This chain links TRBV2 with TRBJ1-5, with TRBD1 as a possible D gene (5 bases). Per the germline V gene, CDR1 is SNHLY and CDR2 is FYNNEI. The CDR3 consists of 15 residues. The ends were cut back, 7 bases at V and 0 bases at J, with 13 bases in the middle. The CDR3 protein is CASTPGTSSNQPQHF. CDR3 coding DNA: TGTGCCAGCACTCCGGGGACTTCTAGCAATCAGCCCCAGCATTTT.

This clone was seen more than once but under ten times. This chain uses TRBV10-1 with TRBJ2-2, with a possible D match to TRBD1 (5 bases). Germline CDR1 reads WNHNN; CDR2 reads SYGVQD (reference sequence). The CDR3 sequence is 14 residues long. With 5 bases removed from V and 4 bases from J, the gap between germline ends came to 11 bases. CDR3 sequence: CASSSRQRTGELFF. As DNA, the CDR3 is TGCGCCAGCAGTTCGAGACAGCGCACCGGGGAGCTGTTTTTT.

The chain has TRBV30 and TRBJ1-2; 11 bases fit TRBD1. This CDR3 has 17 residues. Looked up from germline, CDR1 is GTSNPN and CDR2 is SVGIG (reference sequence). Trimming at V came to 1 base and at J to 2 bases, leaving 9 bases not matched to a gene. The CDR3 sequence: CAWSEDRGRRWNYGYTF. The CDR3 nucleotides are TGTGCCTGGAGTGAGGACAGGGGGCGGCGGTGGAACTATGGCTACACCTTC.

CDR3 sequence: CASSLERVGNTEAFF. CDR3 in DNA: TGTGCCAGCAGCTTAGAGAGGGTGGGAAACACTGAAGCTTTCTTT. The chain couples TRBV7-3 to TRBJ1-1; D ambiguous. V was shortened by 2 bases and J by 2 bases, with 12 bases between the two germline ends. CDR3 length: 15 residues. Germline V lookup: CDR1 SGHTA, CDR2 FQGTGA.

The chain couples TRBV19 to TRBJ2-3, with D hard to call. The germline CDR1 and CDR2 sequences are LNHDA and SQIVND (reference sequence). CDR3 length equals 14 residues. Trimming stripped 7 bases from V and 1 base from J, with 12 bases between. CDR3 sequence: CASMGVQGTDTQYF. The DNA of the CDR3 is TGTGCCAGTATGGGTGTCCAGGGCACAGATACGCAGTATTTT.

Written as DNA, the CDR3 is TGTGCCAGCAGTATTGGGAGTTCCACTGAAGCTTTCTTT. It codes for CASSIGSSTEAFF. V is TRBV7-9 and J is TRBJ1-1; D uncertain. CDR3 length equals 13 residues. Trimming removed 6 bases at V and 4 bases at J, with 12 bases between. Germline V gives CDR1 SEHNR, CDR2 FQNEAQ (reference sequence).

The chain uses TRBV19 and TRBJ2-5; no firm D call. Germline lookup yields CDR1 LNHDA and CDR2 SQIVND (reference sequence). This CDR3 is built from 16 residues. Trimming removed 9 bases at V and 5 bases at J, with 25 bases between. CDR3 amino acids: CASQPGATRFAETQYF. The CDR3 DNA sequence: TGTGCCAGCCAACCTGGCGCCACGAGGTTTGCGGAGACCCAGTACTTC. Full variable domain (remainder filled in from reference TRBV19 and TRBJ2-5): DGGITQSPKYLFRKEGQNVTLSCEQNLNHDAMYWYRQDPGQGLRLIYYSQIVNDFQKGDIAEGYSVSREKKESFPLTVTSAQKNPTAFYLCASQPGATRFAETQYFGPGTRLLVL.

The CDR3 here is CASSISTGELFF. In nucleotides, the CDR3 is TGTGCCAGCAGTATTTCGACCGGGGAGCTGTTTTTT. The chain has TRBV28 and TRBJ2-2, with D unclear. CDR1 and CDR2 (germline): MDHEN, SYDVKM. The CDR3 length is 12 residues. V gave up 5 bases and J gave up 5 bases, with 6 bases separating them.

The chain combines TRBV5-6 with TRBJ2-1; 13 bases align to TRBD2. V lost 1 base, J lost 9 bases, and 7 bases stayed unmatched. In germline, CDR1 is SGHDT, CDR2 YYEEEE. The CDR3 is 16 amino acids. CDR3 residues: CASSLYGLAGVGEQFF. The DNA for the CDR3 is TGTGCCAGCAGCTTGTATGGACTAGCGGGAGTGGGTGAGCAGTTCTTC.

The genes are TRBV7-6 and TRBJ2-7, with 14 bases lining up with TRBD2. V lost 6 bases, J lost 6 bases, and 7 bases stayed unmatched. CDR1 and CDR2 from the germline V gene are SGHVS and FNYEAQ. This CDR3 is built from 15 residues. The CDR3 DNA sequence: TGTGCCAGCAGTCAAAGACTAGCGGGAGGGTCCGAGCAGTACTTC. This encodes CASSQRLAGGSEQYF.

The CDR3 sequence: CASSLLAGGVYEQYF. The CDR3 DNA follows: TGTGCCAGCAGCCTCCTAGCGGGAGGAGTCTACGAGCAGTACTTC. The V call is TRBV7-3, the J call TRBJ2-7; 11 nucleotides line up with TRBD2. The CDR3 consists of 15 residues. V trimming: 5 bases; J trimming: 3 bases; junction bases outside the gene matches: 6. Per the germline V gene, CDR1 is SGHTA and CDR2 is FQGTGA.

The chain joins TRBV4-1 to TRBJ2-7; perhaps TRBD1 as D (5 bases). The V gene's germline CDR1 is MGHRA and CDR2 YSYEKL. V was pared by 4 bases and J by 7 bases, with 14 bases between. The CDR3 is made up of 13 amino acids. DNA for the CDR3: TGCGCCAGCAGCCCCTCTTCAGGGTTGGAGCAGTACTTC. This sequence encodes CASSPSSGLEQYF.

DNA of the CDR3: TGCGCCAGCAGCCAAGATGCAGCGGGTGAAACCTACGAGCAGTACTTC. It encodes CASSQDAAGETYEQYF. The chain links TRBV4-1 to TRBJ2-7; perhaps TRBD2 as D (6 bases). Germline assignment: CDR1 MGHRA and CDR2 YSYEKL. The CDR3 contains 16 residues. V dropped 0 bases and J dropped 2 bases, with 14 bases sitting between them.